A single sample gave rise to the 19 T cell receptor beta chains below, sequenced in a study of cytomegalovirus exposure and HLA in healthy donors. Researchers ran the PCR with 60 Vbeta and 13 Jbeta primers. Measured with immunoSEQ multiplex PCR; TCRdb has only the in-frame clones, and not every one. The sample shows 150,000 to 200,000 clones, about 80% of them seen only once. The specimen sequenced was PBMCs. The receptors were sampled from a woman in her thirties or forties in good health and CMV-seronegative.

CDR3 sequence: CASSEYGADTQYF. The CDR3 DNA sequence: TGTGCCAGCAGTGAATACGGGGCAGATACGCAGTATTTT. The V gene is TRBV25-1, the J gene TRBJ2-3; D is possibly TRBD2 (5 bases). V gave up 0 bases and J gave up 4 bases, with 5 bases separating them. The CDR3 has 13 amino acids. The germline V gene encodes CDR1 MGHDK and CDR2 SYGVNS.

This rearrangement joins TRBV7-2 to TRBJ2-1; 10 bases align to TRBD1. The V segment lost 4 bases and the J segment 5 bases; nucleotides outside the gene matches: 2. CDR1 and CDR2 from the germline V gene are SGHTA and FQGNSA. The CDR3 consists of 14 residues. CDR3 nucleotides: TGTGCCAGCAGCTCGGGACAGGGGCACAATGAGCAGTTCTTC. It specifies CASSSGQGHNEQFF.

The rearrangement joins TRBV5-1 to TRBJ1-3, with D possibly being TRBD1 (6 bases). This CDR3 region has 17 residues. Germline CDR1 is SGHRS and CDR2 is YFSETQ. Trimming cost V 0 bases and J 6 bases, with 19 bases left between them. The CDR3 nucleotides are TGCGCCAGCAGCTTGGGGCAGGGGTCCATGACCGAAAACACCATATATTTT. It codes for CASSLGQGSMTENTIYF.

The chain carries TRBV12-5 and TRBJ1-5; D is uncertain. V dropped 7 bases and J dropped 2 bases, with 15 bases sitting between them. CDR3 length: 15 residues. Germline V lookup: CDR1 LGHNT, CDR2 FRNRAP. The CDR3 sequence is CASALEEEGNQPQHF. CDR3 nucleotide sequence: TGTGCTAGTGCCTTGGAGGAGGAGGGCAATCAGCCCCAGCATTTT.

This chain joins TRBV27 and TRBJ2-2; TRBD1 matches 9 bases. The germline gives CDR1 MNHEY, CDR2 SMNVEV (reference sequence). The CDR3 length is 15 residues. V was clipped by 5 bases and J by 4 bases; unmatched bases: 5. The CDR3 DNA reads as TGTGCCAGCAGTCGGGACAGGGTGGGCACCGGGGAGCTGTTTTTT. This translates into CASSRDRVGTGELFF.

A few counts support this clone. The CDR3 loop reads CAPSAADYGDTQYF. The CDR3 nucleotides read TGTGCCCCCTCCGCGGCGGACTACGGGGATACGCAGTATTTT. The chain links TRBV7-2 to TRBJ2-3, with D maybe TRBD2 (6 bases). Germline values: CDR1 SGHTA, CDR2 FQGNSA. This CDR3 comprises 14 residues. V was shortened by 11 bases and J by 6 bases, with 21 bases between the two germline ends.

The CDR3 loop is CAWGRSHSNQPQHF. The CDR3 DNA follows: TGTGCCTGGGGTCGTAGCCATAGCAATCAGCCCCAGCATTTT. J is TRBJ1-5 and V is TRBV30; D gene ambiguous. CDR1 is GTSNPN and CDR2 is SVGIG in the germline V gene (reference sequence). The CDR3 is 14 residues long. V lost 5 bases, J lost 0 bases, and 11 bases lay in between.

This chain uses TRBV4-2 with TRBJ2-4, with 8 bases identical to TRBD2. The ends lost 4 bases at V and 1 base at J; junction bases unmatched: 21. Looked up from germline, CDR1 is LGHNA and CDR2 is YNFKEQ. The length of the CDR3 is 21 residues. The CDR3 sequence is CASSPRMRRGTSINAKNIQYF. DNA for the CDR3: TGTGCCAGCAGCCCCCGCATGCGCCGTGGGACTAGTATAAACGCCAAAAACATTCAGTACTTC.

V is TRBV5-1 and J is TRBJ2-6; no clear D gene. The V end lost 0 bases, the J end lost 2 bases, and 3 bases lay between the germline ends. CDR1 and CDR2 (germline): SGHRS, YFSETQ. This CDR3 contains 14 residues. The CDR3 region is CASSLAAGANVLTF. The CDR3 region has the DNA TGCGCCAGCAGCTTGGCAGCTGGGGCCAACGTCCTGACTTTC.

The genes are TRBV7-3 and TRBJ2-1; weak D call: TRBD2 (5 bases). The germline CDR1 and CDR2 sequences are SGHTA and FQGTGA. The CDR3 runs 15 residues. The ends were cut back, 5 bases at V and 2 bases at J, with 13 bases in the middle. The CDR3 loop is CASSPVGAAYNEQFF. The DNA of the CDR3 is TGTGCCAGCAGCCCGGTGGGAGCAGCCTACAATGAGCAGTTCTTC.

The rearrangement links TRBV2 to TRBJ2-1, with TRBD1 as a possible D gene (6 bases). CDR1 is SNHLY, CDR2 FYNNEI, per germline. V was cut by 4 bases and J by 6 bases, with 10 bases left in between. The CDR3 covers 13 residues. CDR3 residues: CASSGLGGNEQFF. CDR3 nucleotide sequence: TGTGCCAGCAGTGGGCTAGGGGGCAATGAGCAGTTCTTC.

The V gene is TRBV5-1, the J gene TRBJ1-4; D not certain. Per germline, CDR1 SGHRS and CDR2 YFSETQ. The CDR3 runs 15 residues. Trimming shortened V by 1 base and J by 0 bases, and 7 bases separated the two germline ends. The CDR3 sequence: CASSLNPATNEKLFF. The CDR3 DNA reads TGCGCCAGCAGCTTGAACCCAGCAACTAATGAAAAACTGTTTTTT.

This clone was counted only a few times. The chain employs TRBV29-1 and TRBJ2-5; 11 positions agree with TRBD1. The J segment lost 5 bases and the V segment lost 1 base, leaving 9 bases of the junction unmatched. The germline gives CDR1 SQVTM, CDR2 ANQGSEA. The CDR3 covers 16 residues. CDR3 sequence (DNA): TGCAGCGTTGAAGCCCTCAGGGACAGGGGGGATGAGACCCAGTACTTC. This translates into CSVEALRDRGDETQYF.

The chain is built from TRBV2 and TRBJ1-1; possibly TRBD1 for D (5 bases). In germline, CDR1 is SNHLY, CDR2 FYNNEI. The CDR3 contains 13 residues. V was trimmed by 7 bases and J by 3 bases, leaving 12 bases between them. CDR3 nucleotides: TGTGCCAGCACGGGGGGACGGTACACTGAAGCTTTCTTT. Translating it yields CASTGGRYTEAFF.

The chain employs TRBV7-9 and TRBJ2-3; 7 positions match TRBD2. Germline V gene sequence: CDR1 SEHNR, CDR2 FQNEAQ (reference sequence). V lost 3 bases to trimming and J lost 1 base; unmatched junction nucleotides: 4. CDR3 size: 15 residues. The CDR3 sequence: CASSFGRVGTDTQYF. In nucleotides, the CDR3 is TGTGCCAGCAGCTTTGGGAGGGTTGGCACAGATACGCAGTATTTT.

V and J are TRBV5-1 and TRBJ2-1; no clear D. The CDR3 length is 12 residues. The V and J ends lost 5 bases and 5 bases respectively, with 8 bases between them. Germline V gene sequence: CDR1 SGHRS, CDR2 YFSETQ. The CDR3 loop reads CASRAPNNEQFF. The CDR3 DNA sequence: TGCGCCAGCAGGGCCCCAAACAATGAGCAGTTCTTC. Full variable domain (missing parts from reference TRBV5-1 and TRBJ2-1): KAGVTQTPRYLIKTRGQQVTLSCSPISGHRSVSWYQQTPGQGLQFLFEYFSETQRNKGNFPGRFSGRQFSNSRSEMNVSTLELGDSALYLCASRAPNNEQFFGPGTRLTVL.

The chain recombines TRBV29-1 with TRBJ2-1, with D possibly being TRBD2 (6 bases). Germline V gives CDR1 SQVTM, CDR2 ANQGSEA. This CDR3 comprises 12 residues. The germline V and J ends were trimmed by 6 bases and 4 bases, with 10 bases remaining between them. The chain's CDR3 is CSVASAYNEQFF. CDR3 in DNA: TGCAGCGTCGCTAGCGCTTACAATGAGCAGTTCTTC.

The chain has TRBV7-6 and TRBJ2-3; 16 bases are a match to TRBD2. The V and J ends lost 1 base and 1 base, in that order; junction bases with no gene match: 8. Looked up from germline, CDR1 is SGHVS and CDR2 is FNYEAQ. This CDR3 region has 20 residues. In nucleotides, the CDR3 is TGTGCCAGCAGCTTAGGGGGACTAGCGGGAGGGCCCCTAGGCACAGATACGCAGTATTTT. This sequence encodes CASSLGGLAGGPLGTDTQYF.

The gene calls are TRBV29-1 and TRBJ1-3; D not resolved. Germline V gene data show CDR1 as SQVTM and CDR2 as ANQGSEA. This CDR3 spans 10 amino acids. Deletions cut 4 bases from V and 8 bases from J, with 6 bases between. The CDR3 nucleotides read TGCAGCGTTGGGGGAGACACCATATATTTT. It yields the protein CSVGGDTIYF.